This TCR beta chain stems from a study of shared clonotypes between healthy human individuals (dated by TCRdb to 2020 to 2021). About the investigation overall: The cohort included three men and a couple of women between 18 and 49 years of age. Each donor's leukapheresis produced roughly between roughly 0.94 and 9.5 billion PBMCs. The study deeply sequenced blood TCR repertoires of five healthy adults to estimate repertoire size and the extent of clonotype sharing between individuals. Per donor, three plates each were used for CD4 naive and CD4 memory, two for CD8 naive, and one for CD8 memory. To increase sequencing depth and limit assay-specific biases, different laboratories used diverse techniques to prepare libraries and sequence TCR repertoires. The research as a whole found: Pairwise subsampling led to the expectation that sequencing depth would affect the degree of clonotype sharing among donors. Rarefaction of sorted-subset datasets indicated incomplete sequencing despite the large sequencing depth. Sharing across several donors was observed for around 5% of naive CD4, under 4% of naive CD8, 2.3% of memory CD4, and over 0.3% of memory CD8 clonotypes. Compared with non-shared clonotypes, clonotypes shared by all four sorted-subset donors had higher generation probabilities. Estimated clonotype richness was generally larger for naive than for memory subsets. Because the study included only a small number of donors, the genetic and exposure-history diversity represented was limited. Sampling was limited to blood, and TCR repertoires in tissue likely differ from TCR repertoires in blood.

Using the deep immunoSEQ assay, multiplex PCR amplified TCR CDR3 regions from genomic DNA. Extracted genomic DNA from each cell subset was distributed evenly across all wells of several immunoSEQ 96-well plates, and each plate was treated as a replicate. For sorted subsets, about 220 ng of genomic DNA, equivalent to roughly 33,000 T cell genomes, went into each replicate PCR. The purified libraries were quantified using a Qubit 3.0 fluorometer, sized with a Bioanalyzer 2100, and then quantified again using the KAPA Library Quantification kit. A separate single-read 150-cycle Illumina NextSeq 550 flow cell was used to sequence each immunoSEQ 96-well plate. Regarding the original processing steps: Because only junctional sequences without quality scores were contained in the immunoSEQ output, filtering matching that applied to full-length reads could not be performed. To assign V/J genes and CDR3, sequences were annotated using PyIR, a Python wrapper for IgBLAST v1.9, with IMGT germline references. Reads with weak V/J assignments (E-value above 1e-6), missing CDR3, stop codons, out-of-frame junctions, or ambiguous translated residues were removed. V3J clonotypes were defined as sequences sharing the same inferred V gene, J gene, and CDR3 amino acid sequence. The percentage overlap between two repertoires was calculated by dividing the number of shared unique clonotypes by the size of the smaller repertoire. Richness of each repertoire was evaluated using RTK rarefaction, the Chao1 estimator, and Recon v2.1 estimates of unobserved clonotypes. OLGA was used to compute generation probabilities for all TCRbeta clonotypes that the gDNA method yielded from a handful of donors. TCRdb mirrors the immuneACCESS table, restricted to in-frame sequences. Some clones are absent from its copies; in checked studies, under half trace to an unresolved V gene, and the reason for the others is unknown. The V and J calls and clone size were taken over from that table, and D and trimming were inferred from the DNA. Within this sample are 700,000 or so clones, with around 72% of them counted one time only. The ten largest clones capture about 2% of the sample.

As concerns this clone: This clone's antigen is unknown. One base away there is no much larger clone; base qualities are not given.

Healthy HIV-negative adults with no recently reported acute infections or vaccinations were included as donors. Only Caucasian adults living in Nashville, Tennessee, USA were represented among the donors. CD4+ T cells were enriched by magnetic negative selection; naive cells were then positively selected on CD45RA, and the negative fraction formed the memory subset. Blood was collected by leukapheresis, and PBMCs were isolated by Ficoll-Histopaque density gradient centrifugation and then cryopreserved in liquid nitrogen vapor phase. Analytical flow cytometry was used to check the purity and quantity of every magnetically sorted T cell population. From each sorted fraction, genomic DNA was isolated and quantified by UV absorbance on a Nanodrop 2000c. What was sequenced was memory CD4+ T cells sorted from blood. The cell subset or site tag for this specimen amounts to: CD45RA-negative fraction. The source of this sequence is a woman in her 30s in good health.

The DNA sequence reads TGCAGCGTTGAAGAAGGGGACAGGGGCCCCATATATTTT. Translated, it gives CSVEEGDRGPIYF. Rearrangement joined TRBV29-1 to TRBJ1-3, with 10 central nucleotides matching TRBD1. In the germline V gene, CDR1 corresponds to SQVTM and CDR2 to ANQGSEA. The CDR3 holds 13 amino acids from the cysteine to the phenylalanine. This entry keeps only the CDR3 DNA: 39 bases, framed from base 1. Unmatched junction bases come to 4, with V trimmed by 0 bases and J by 11 bases.